This T cell receptor beta chain was identified during a study of cytomegalovirus exposure and HLA in healthy donors. The study's findings and limits: Presence/absence analyses treated sequencing depth as roughly uniform across donors.

Regarding donors, all were healthy bone marrow donors. Whereas donors were nominally healthy upon sampling, unrecorded immune exposures were probable. PCR amplification relied on 60 Vbeta primers (plus 13 Jbeta primers). The method was immunoSEQ multiplex PCR; TCRdb's version includes in-frame clones alone and lacks a portion of them. The profile shows 150,000 or so clones, approximately 80% of them singletons. V dropped 6 bases and J dropped 5; count of bases not matched to a gene: 7. The germline CDR1 and CDR2 sequences are LNHDA and SQIVND (reference sequence). The CDR3 totals 14 residues. Of note for this clone: Its antigen remains unknown.

Sequencing input: PBMCs. The receptor was derived from a woman between 35 and 50 years old in good health and CMV-seronegative. V and J are TRBV19 and TRBJ2-5; 9 bases map to TRBD1. CDR3 in amino acids: CASSRTGESETQYF. The CDR3, as DNA: TGTGCCAGTAGCAGGACAGGGGAGTCGGAGACCCAGTACTTC.